This T cell receptor (beta chain) was obtained from a study of blood T cell repertoires in COVID-19. V was shortened by 6 bases and J by 4 bases, with 9 bases between the two germline ends. The CDR3 spans 12 residues. Germline V gives CDR1 MNHNY, CDR2 SVGAGI (reference sequence). TCRdb's copy holds only in-frame clones and misses some; the assay was immunoSEQ multiplex PCR. The sample holds a few hundred thousand clones, 87% seen once. The chain is built from TRBV6-6 and TRBJ1-1; D unclear. Sequencing was carried out using PBMCs or T cells enriched from blood (not recorded which). This sequence was found in a woman aged 30 to 39 who had recovered from COVID-19. CDR3 residues: CASSPTGTEAFF. The CDR3 DNA sequence: TGTGCCAGCAGCCCCACCGGCACTGAAGCTTTCTTT.